This T cell receptor (beta chain) was profiled in a study of identical twins. Study-wide results and limits: Twins' excess sharing was less marked for out-of-frame beta sequences.

TCRdb called the 5' RACE reads again in MiXCR, with one record for every CDR3 protein. This table has some 730,000 distinct CDR3 sequences, 15% to 20% appearing once. V was trimmed by 3 bases and J by 10 bases, leaving 12 bases between them. This CDR3 is built from 12 residues. This clonotype was seen a few times. What it binds is not known. This sample was also put to use in a study of T cells expressing NK-cell markers. According to that study: It was sorted CD3+CD56-NKG2C+, CD3+CD56+NKG2C- and CD3+CD56+NKG2C+ T cells that provided the TCR beta repertoires. The use of an anti-gamma-delta TCR antibody, which was added in several experiments, restricted sorting to T cells expressing alpha-beta TCR.

This TCR was sampled from a woman aged 18 to 35 in good health. V is TRBV12-3 or TRBV12-4 and J is TRBJ1-1; TRBD1 might be the D (5 bases). Source material: PBMCs. CDR3: CASSFKGKVAFF. The CDR3 nucleotides are TGTGCCAGCAGTTTCAAGGGGAAGGTAGCTTTCTTT.